This record covers a single T cell receptor beta chain. Its target is unknown. Time point: persistent/refractory GD, antithyroid drugs over 5 years with positive TRAb. Scientists built the TCR library using RNA that was extracted from PBMCs. These data are taken from a study of regulatory T cells in long-lasting Graves disease. Study-wide findings and caveats: Persistent disease was associated with favored TRBV28 usage and with favored use of TRBJ1-2 and TRBJ2-5.

Library construction for TCR beta used iRepertoire HTBI primers and Arm-PCR of CDR3 regions. Using its own MiXCR run on the multiplex PCR reads, TCRdb lists one record per CDR3 protein. Found here are almost 350,000 distinct CDR3 sequences, about 19% of them singletons; the top ten hold less than 35%. V was cut by 9 bases and J by 8 bases, with 7 bases left in between. CDR3 length equals 9 residues. The germline V gene encodes CDR1 MNHNS and CDR2 SASEGT. The sequencing here drew on peripheral blood mononuclear cells (PBMCs), taken when the disease was refractory, from a patient treated with antithyroid drugs. The sequence was obtained from a female donor with Graves disease. The rearrangement joins TRBV6-1 to TRBJ1-1, with unresolved D. The CDR3 protein is CASSHEAFF. The CDR3 DNA follows: TGTGCCAGTTCACACGAAGCTTTCTTT.